These 2 T cell receptor beta chains came from one sample sequenced in a study of radiotherapy plus CTLA-4 blockade in lung cancer. The repertoire was sequenced with immunoSEQ multiplex PCR; TCRdb's copy has only in-frame clones and lacks some. The sample carries tens of thousands of clones, around four fifths recorded once. This material consisted of peripheral blood, taken from a patient treated with radiotherapy plus ipilimumab. All receptors derive from a human donor with non-small cell lung cancer whose response to radiotherapy plus ipilimumab could not be evaluated.

This chain uses TRBV5-1 with TRBJ2-3, with 8 bases aligning to TRBD2. CDR1 and CDR2 from the germline V gene are SGHRS and YFSETQ. CDR3 length equals 14 residues. The J segment lost 0 bases and the V segment lost 6 bases, leaving 3 bases of the junction unmatched. The CDR3 region has the DNA TGCGCCAGCACGAGCGGGGGCAGCACAGATACGCAGTATTTT. Its translation is CASTSGGSTDTQYF. Variable domain in full (rest from reference TRBV5-1 and TRBJ2-3): KAGVTQTPRYLIKTRGQQVTLSCSPISGHRSVSWYQQTPGQGLQFLFEYFSETQRNKGNFPGRFSGRQFSNSRSEMNVSTLELGDSALYLCASTSGGSTDTQYFGPGTRLTVL.

J is TRBJ2-6 and V is TRBV5-1; D is possibly TRBD1 (6 bases). Trimming cost V 2 bases and J 0 bases, with 15 bases left between them. Germline CDR1 is SGHRS and CDR2 is YFSETQ. CDR3 size: 18 residues. CDR3 protein: CASSFRERGSSGANVLTF. The CDR3 coding sequence is TGCGCCAGCAGCTTCAGGGAGAGGGGGAGCTCTGGGGCCAACGTCCTGACTTTC.